This T cell receptor (beta chain) was found in a study of T cells in localized non-small cell lung cancer. This clone was observed once. Assay: immunoSEQ multiplex PCR; the TCRdb copy retains only in-frame clones and omits some. The data show approximately 30,000 clones, around 90% seen once. Material: peripheral blood, obtained before any cancer treatment. The source is a woman between 18 and 55 years old with stage I lung adenocarcinoma.

The CDR3 reads CASSFETGPSYEQYF. The CDR3 region has the DNA TGTGCCAGCAGCTTTGAGACGGGTCCCTCCTACGAGCAGTACTTC. This chain links TRBV11-3 with TRBJ2-7; D remains ambiguous. CDR1 is SGHNT, CDR2 YENEEA, per germline. This CDR3 region has 15 residues. The germline V and J ends were trimmed by 3 bases and 0 bases, with 12 bases remaining between them.